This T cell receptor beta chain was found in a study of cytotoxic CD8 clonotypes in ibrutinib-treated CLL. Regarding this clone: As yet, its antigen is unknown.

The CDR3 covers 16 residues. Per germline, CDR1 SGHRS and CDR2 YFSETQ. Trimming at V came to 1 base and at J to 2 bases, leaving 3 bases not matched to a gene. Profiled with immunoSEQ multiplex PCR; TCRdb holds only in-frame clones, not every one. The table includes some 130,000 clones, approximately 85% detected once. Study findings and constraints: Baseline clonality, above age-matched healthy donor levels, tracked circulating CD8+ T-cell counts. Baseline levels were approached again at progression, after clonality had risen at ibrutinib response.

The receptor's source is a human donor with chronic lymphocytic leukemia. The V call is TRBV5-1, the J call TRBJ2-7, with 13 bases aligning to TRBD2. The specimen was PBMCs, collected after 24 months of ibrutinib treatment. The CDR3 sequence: CASSLTGTSGTYEQYF. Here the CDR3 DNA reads TGCGCCAGCAGCTTGACCGGGACTAGCGGGACCTACGAGCAGTACTTC.